The next 32 T cell receptor beta chains were all read from a single sample in a study of cytomegalovirus exposure and HLA in healthy donors. The PCR made use of 60 Vbeta and 13 Jbeta primers. TCRdb keeps only in-frame clones here, not all; method: immunoSEQ multiplex PCR. The sample contains tens of thousands of clones, less than 80% of which appear only once. The specimen sequenced was PBMCs. All receptors derive from a man aged 55-75 years in good health and CMV-seropositive.

This clone is judged medium-sized (0.01 to 0.1%). The chain employs TRBV6-1 and TRBJ1-5; D remains ambiguous. The CDR3 has 14 residues. Germline loops: CDR1 MNHNS, CDR2 SASEGT. V dropped 3 bases and J dropped 5 bases, with 11 bases sitting between them. The DNA for the CDR3 is TGTGCCAGCAGTGATAATGGCCCGCATCAGCCCCAGCATTTT. This codes for CASSDNGPHQPQHF.

This rearrangement joins TRBV5-6 to TRBJ2-1, with 12 bases fitting TRBD2. This CDR3 is built from 15 residues. The ends lost 4 bases at V and 3 bases at J; junction bases unmatched: 2. The V gene's germline CDR1 is SGHDT and CDR2 YYEEEE. CDR3 sequence (DNA): TGTGCCAGCAGCCAGGGACTAGCGGGCTACAATGAGCAGTTCTTC. Encoded protein: CASSQGLAGYNEQFF. Complete variable domain (other parts from reference TRBV5-6 and TRBJ2-1): DAGVTQSPTHLIKTRGQQVTLRCSPKSGHDTVSWYQQALGQGPQFIFQYYEEEERQRGNFPDRFSGHQFPNYSSELNVNALLLGDSALYLCASSQGLAGYNEQFFGPGTRLTVL.

This clone was seen a few times. J is TRBJ2-7 and V is TRBV4-1; D is possibly TRBD1 (6 bases). Germline CDR1 reads MGHRA; CDR2 reads YSYEKL. The V end lost 1 base, the J end lost 5 bases, and 12 bases lay between the germline ends. This CDR3 spans 14 amino acids. The CDR3 nucleotides are TGCGCCAGCAGCCAAGGTACAGGGTGGGACGAGCAGTACTTC. Its translation: CASSQGTGWDEQYF.

This chain uses TRBV5-1 with TRBJ1-2; 11 bases align to TRBD1. The trim removed 4 bases at V and 7 bases at J, leaving 9 bases unmatched. CDR1 is SGHRS and CDR2 is YFSETQ in the germline V gene. The CDR3 loop spans 15 amino acids. CDR3 nucleotide sequence: TGCGCCAGCAGCATACAGGGACAGGGGGACGGTGGCTACACCTTC. Translating it yields CASSIQGQGDGGYTF. Based on the CDR3 plus reference TRBV5-1 and TRBJ1-2, the full variable domain is KAGVTQTPRYLIKTRGQQVTLSCSPISGHRSVSWYQQTPGQGLQFLFEYFSETQRNKGNFPGRFSGRQFSNSRSEMNVSTLELGDSALYLCASSIQGQGDGGYTFGSGTRLTVV.

The rearrangement joins TRBV5-1 to TRBJ2-3, with TRBD2 matching over 7 bases. Germline values: CDR1 SGHRS, CDR2 YFSETQ. This CDR3 comprises 17 residues. J lost 1 base, V lost 3 bases, and 11 bases had no gene match. CDR3 protein: CASSSNVGGLGTDTQYF. In DNA, the CDR3 is TGCGCCAGCAGCTCGAACGTGGGAGGGTTAGGCACAGATACGCAGTATTTT.

This chain links TRBV5-6 with TRBJ1-1; D not certain. The CDR3 sequence is 13 residues long. The germline gives CDR1 SGHDT, CDR2 YYEEEE. V lost 5 bases and J 1 base, leaving 9 bases between the germline ends. The CDR3 bases are TGTGCCAGCAGTCGCGAAAGGAACACTGAAGCTTTCTTT. Translated, it gives CASSRERNTEAFF.

The chain uses TRBV10-2 and TRBJ2-3; 8 bases agree with TRBD2. The CDR3 sequence is 16 residues long. The V gene end was trimmed by 6 bases and the J gene end by 2 bases; junction bases not matched to a gene: 10. Germline values: CDR1 WSHSY, CDR2 SAAADI. CDR3 residues: CASRDPIAGITDTQYF. In nucleotides, the CDR3 is TGCGCCAGCAGGGATCCTATAGCGGGAATCACAGATACGCAGTATTTT.

This chain links TRBV14 with TRBJ2-3; D may be TRBD2 (7 bases). CDR1 SGHDN and CDR2 FVKESK come from the germline V gene. V lost 4 bases and J lost 2, with 10 bases in between. The length of the CDR3 is 14 residues. The CDR3 is CASSRRGATDTQYF. CDR3 coding DNA: TGTGCCAGCAGCCGCCGGGGGGCCACAGATACGCAGTATTTT.

The chain employs TRBV6-6 and TRBJ1-4; 10 nucleotides match TRBD1. Germline-derived CDR1 and CDR2 are MNHNY and SVGAGI (reference sequence). With 1 base clipped from V and 8 bases from J, the junction kept 4 bases outside the gene matches. The CDR3 runs to 15 residues. This CDR3 reads CASSYWDRGIEKLFF. CDR3 DNA: TGTGCCAGCAGTTACTGGGACAGGGGAATCGAAAAACTGTTTTTT.

The chain carries TRBV9 and TRBJ1-5; 7 positions agree with TRBD1. This CDR3 has 15 amino acids. CDR1 SGDLS and CDR2 YYNGEE come from the germline V gene. V was pared by 3 bases and J by 4 bases, with 7 bases of the junction left unmatched. The DNA for the CDR3 is TGTGCCAGCAGCGGAGCCGGGACAGAAAATCAGCCCCAGCATTTT. Translated, it gives CASSGAGTENQPQHF.

The chain couples TRBV7-9 to TRBJ2-6; possibly TRBD2 for D (7 bases). This CDR3 comprises 19 residues. Between the trimmed V and J ends, which lost 2 bases and 2 bases, there was a span of 19 bases. The germline gives CDR1 SEHNR, CDR2 FQNEAQ (reference sequence). The CDR3 loop reads CASSLPLRGGRPGANVLTF. CDR3 in DNA: TGTGCCAGCAGCTTACCCCTGAGGGGGGGGCGGCCTGGGGCCAACGTCCTGACTTTC. Full variable domain (rest looked up from reference TRBV7-9 and TRBJ2-6): DTGVSQNPRHKITKRGQNVTFRCDPISEHNRLYWYRQTLGQGPEFLTYFQNEAQLEKSRLLSDRFSAERPKGSFSTLEIQRTEQGDSAMYLCASSLPLRGGRPGANVLTFGAGSRLTVL.

The gene calls are TRBV10-3 and TRBJ2-1; 11 bases are shared with TRBD2. CDR1 and CDR2 (germline): ENHRY, SYGVKD. V shed 3 bases, J shed 6 bases, and the junction held 10 bases outside the gene matches. CDR3 length: 17 amino acids. CDR3 sequence: CAISDMTSGDRANEQFF. CDR3 in DNA: TGTGCCATCAGTGATATGACTAGCGGGGACAGGGCCAATGAGCAGTTCTTC.

V gene TRBV18 combines with J gene TRBJ2-1, with 10 positions matching TRBD2. Losses at the gene ends were 4 bases for V and 3 bases for J; bases not matched to a gene: 6. The V gene's germline CDR1 is KGHSH and CDR2 LQKENI. This CDR3 contains 16 residues. CDR3 residues: CASSQNLAGVYNEQFF. The CDR3 nucleotides are TGTGCCAGCTCACAAAACCTAGCGGGGGTCTACAATGAGCAGTTCTTC.

The chain couples TRBV5-1 to TRBJ2-1; 16 nucleotides align to TRBD2. Germline lookup yields CDR1 SGHRS and CDR2 YFSETQ. V shed 7 bases and J 3 bases; nucleotides not matched to a gene: 13. The length of the CDR3 is 19 residues. The CDR3 DNA reads TGCGCCAGCTCTGTTTTCGGGACTAGCGGGAGGGTTGACTACAATGAGCAGTTCTTC. It yields the protein CASSVFGTSGRVDYNEQFF.

The gene calls are TRBV7-9 and TRBJ1-3, with D hard to call. Germline V lookup: CDR1 SEHNR, CDR2 FQNEAQ (reference sequence). The CDR3 is made up of 16 amino acids. V was cut by 1 base and J by 8 bases, with 18 bases left in between. Here the CDR3 reads CASSLGRAAYGDTIYF. CDR3 coding DNA: TGTGCCAGCAGCTTAGGGCGGGCGGCATATGGGGACACCATATATTTT.

This chain connects TRBV19 to TRBJ1-5, with D hard to call. This CDR3 is built from 13 residues. V lost 1 base to trimming and J lost 8 bases, with 9 bases between them. Germline V gene sequence: CDR1 LNHDA, CDR2 SQIVND (reference sequence). The CDR3 DNA sequence: TGTGCCAGTAGTATAGGGCTACGGGAGCCCCAGCATTTT. This encodes CASSIGLREPQHF.

The chain links TRBV13 to TRBJ2-7; 11 positions agree with TRBD1. The CDR3 sequence is 14 residues long. Germline lookup yields CDR1 PRHDT and CDR2 FYEKMQ (reference sequence). V lost 5 bases to trimming and J lost 6 bases; unmatched junction nucleotides: 6. The CDR3 here is CASSPSGTGGEQYF. As DNA, the CDR3 is TGTGCCAGCAGCCCCTCCGGGACAGGGGGCGAGCAGTACTTC.

To note about this clone: Different DNA sequences within this sample yield the same CDR3. The chain joins TRBV2 to TRBJ1-5, with 9 nucleotides matching TRBD1. Germline lookup yields CDR1 SNHLY and CDR2 FYNNEI. V lost 6 bases to trimming and J lost 7 bases; unmatched junction nucleotides: 4. This CDR3 contains 13 residues. The CDR3 loop reads CASRGTGRQPQHF. In DNA form, the CDR3 reads TGTGCCAGCAGAGGGACAGGGCGCCAGCCCCAGCATTTT.

The rearrangement joins TRBV29-1 to TRBJ2-3; 7 bases align to TRBD2. Germline trimming cut 6 bases from V and 6 bases from J; bases unmatched to any gene: 15. CDR1 and CDR2 from the germline V gene are SQVTM and ANQGSEA. The CDR3 is made up of 15 amino acids. For the CDR3, the DNA is TGCAGCGTCGGATACGGACTAGTTGGGTCGGATACGCAGTATTTT. Protein product: CSVGYGLVGSDTQYF.

The CDR3 protein is CASSEIEGTYQPQHF. The CDR3 bases are TGTGCCAGCAGTGAGATAGAGGGTACATATCAGCCCCAGCATTTT. The chain uses TRBV2 and TRBJ1-5; no clear D. In germline, CDR1 is SNHLY, CDR2 FYNNEI. The CDR3 extends over 15 amino acids. V was trimmed by 3 bases and J by 5 bases, leaving 14 bases between them.

The chain recombines TRBV18 with TRBJ1-5, with a weak D call TRBD1 (6 bases). The CDR3 runs 15 residues. Per the germline V gene, CDR1 is KGHSH and CDR2 is LQKENI. Trimming removed 0 bases at V and 1 base at J, with 7 bases between. The CDR3 coding sequence is TGTGCCAGCTCACCACCAGGGGGAAGCAATCAGCCCCAGCATTTT. The encoded protein is CASSPPGGSNQPQHF.

The gene calls are TRBV4-1 and TRBJ1-4, with 9 bases matching TRBD1. CDR1 and CDR2 (germline): MGHRA, YSYEKL. Germline trimming cut 0 bases from V and 6 bases from J; bases unmatched to any gene: 2. This CDR3 region has 15 residues. The CDR3 loop is CASSQDGTGHEKLFF. The CDR3 DNA follows: TGCGCCAGCAGCCAAGATGGGACAGGGCATGAAAAACTGTTTTTT.

This clone has just one count. This chain uses TRBV14 with TRBJ2-3; the D is unclear. V lost 5 bases to trimming and J lost 7 bases, with 7 bases between them. In germline, CDR1 is SGHDN, CDR2 FVKESK. The CDR3 sequence is 11 residues long. CDR3 loop: CASSELYTQYF. The CDR3 nucleotides read TGTGCCAGCAGCGAGTTATATACGCAGTATTTT.

The rearrangement links TRBV19 to TRBJ2-2; 11 nucleotides agree with TRBD1. Germline V gene lookup returns CDR1 LNHDA and CDR2 SQIVND (reference sequence). This CDR3 region has 17 residues. The V segment lost 1 base and the J segment 7 bases; nucleotides outside the gene matches: 8. The CDR3, as DNA: TGTGCCAGTAGTATAGTTTGGGGACAGGGGGACGGCGGGGAGCTGTTTTTT. It encodes CASSIVWGQGDGGELFF. Complete variable domain (other parts from reference TRBV19 and TRBJ2-2): DGGITQSPKYLFRKEGQNVTLSCEQNLNHDAMYWYRQDPGQGLRLIYYSQIVNDFQKGDIAEGYSVSREKKESFPLTVTSAQKNPTAFYLCASSIVWGQGDGGELFFGEGSRLTVL.

This clone was counted a few times. The chain carries TRBV11-3 and TRBJ1-1; 9 bases are a match to TRBD1. V was clipped by 5 bases and J by 1 base; unmatched bases: 5. Looked up from germline, CDR1 is SGHNT and CDR2 is YENEEA. This CDR3 is 15 amino acids long. As DNA, the CDR3 is TGTGCCAGCAGCCCACAGGGGGCACCGAACACTGAAGCTTTCTTT. The encoded protein is CASSPQGAPNTEAFF. Together with reference TRBV11-3 and TRBJ1-1, the CDR3 gives the full variable domain: EAGVVQSPRYKIIEKKQPVAFWCNPISGHNTLYWYLQNLGQGPELLIRYENEEAVDDSQLPKDRFSAERLKGVDSTLKIQPAELGDSAVYLCASSPQGAPNTEAFFGQGTRLTVV.

The chain couples TRBV6-5 to TRBJ2-7; no definite D call. The CDR3 has 15 amino acids. Germline lookup yields CDR1 MNHEY and CDR2 SVGAGI. V was cut by 0 bases and J by 0 bases, with 9 bases left in between. In DNA form, the CDR3 reads TGTGCCAGCAGTTACTCGGGCTCACTCTCCTACGAGCAGTACTTC. This encodes CASSYSGSLSYEQYF.

The chain uses TRBV29-1 and TRBJ1-1, with 8 positions matching TRBD1. In germline, CDR1 is SQVTM, CDR2 ANQGSEA. This CDR3 contains 14 residues. J was trimmed by 1 base and V by 2 bases; bases with no gene match: 3. The CDR3 bases are TGCAGCGTTGAACAGGGGGCAAGGAACACTGAAGCTTTCTTT. This sequence encodes CSVEQGARNTEAFF.

This clone was counted between two and nine times. The V gene is TRBV5-5, the J gene TRBJ2-1; 7 bases map to TRBD1. CDR1 and CDR2 from the germline V gene are SGHKS and YYEKEE (reference sequence). The CDR3 loop spans 14 amino acids. Germline trimming cut 5 bases from V and 1 base from J; bases unmatched to any gene: 3. In DNA form, the CDR3 reads TGTGCCAGCAGTTCGGGACAGTCCTACAATGAGCAGTTCTTC. Translated: CASSSGQSYNEQFF.

The rearrangement links TRBV5-1 to TRBJ1-1; D unclear. Deletions cut 6 bases from V and 6 bases from J, with 12 bases between. The CDR3 has 12 residues. The germline CDR1 and CDR2 sequences are SGHRS and YFSETQ. CDR3 amino acids: CASTELGAEAFF. CDR3 in DNA: TGCGCCAGCACGGAGCTCGGGGCTGAAGCTTTCTTT.

The J gene is TRBJ2-3, the V gene TRBV5-6; 14 bases are a match to TRBD2. The germline V gene encodes CDR1 SGHDT and CDR2 YYEEEE. Trimming removed 0 bases from V and 5 bases from J; junction bases left unmatched: 2. The CDR3 covers 16 residues. CDR3 loop: CASSLAGTSGGDTQYF. The CDR3 DNA reads as TGTGCCAGCAGCTTGGCGGGGACTAGCGGGGGAGATACGCAGTATTTT.

The chain links TRBV6-5 to TRBJ1-2; D is possibly TRBD1 (5 bases). Germline V CDR1 and CDR2: MNHEY, SVGAGI. Between the trimmed V and J ends, which lost 6 bases and 4 bases, there was a span of 12 bases. The CDR3 runs to 13 residues. CDR3: CASRVAGGYGYTF. The DNA for the CDR3 is TGTGCCAGCAGGGTTGCGGGGGGCTATGGCTACACCTTC.

The chain carries TRBV4-2 and TRBJ2-1; 8 positions agree with TRBD2. V shed 0 bases, J shed 3 bases, and the junction held 7 bases outside the gene matches. The CDR3 runs 17 residues. Germline V gene sequence: CDR1 LGHNA, CDR2 YNFKEQ. In DNA, the CDR3 is TGTGCCAGCAGCCAAGATACGGGACTAGATAACTACAATGAGCAGTTCTTC. Residues: CASSQDTGLDNYNEQFF.